Following are 23 T cell receptor beta chains from one sample sequenced in a study of beta chain features in type 1 diabetes. TCRB transcripts that were expressed got sequenced, as all of the isolated RNA had been reverse transcribed. The data were produced by immunoSEQ multiplex PCR, yet TCRdb's version contains in-frame clones alone and is incomplete. Of 500,000 to 700,000 clones in the sample, 15% to 17% are singletons; the top ten hold about 0.086%. The sample consisted of naive CD4+ T cells from blood. These receptors were obtained from a man younger than 35 in good health.

This clone has more than one count but fewer than ten. The CDR3 DNA sequence: TGTGCCAGCAGCCTAGAACGGGTTCGTAATTCACCCCTCCACTTT. It encodes CASSLERVRNSPLHF. The chain employs TRBV4-2 and TRBJ1-6; no clear D. V lost 4 bases and J 6 bases, leaving 13 bases between the germline ends. CDR1 LGHNA and CDR2 YNFKEQ come from the germline V gene. The CDR3 runs 15 residues.

This clone was recorded a few times. The chain uses TRBV5-1 and TRBJ2-3, with 8 bases matching TRBD1. Germline V gene sequence: CDR1 SGHRS, CDR2 YFSETQ. V lost 3 bases to trimming and J lost 2 bases; unmatched junction nucleotides: 8. The CDR3 has 16 residues. The DNA for the CDR3 is TGCGCCAGCAGCTGGGGTGACAGGGGACCCACAGATACGCAGTATTTT. It yields the protein CASSWGDRGPTDTQYF.

This clone was seen a few times. V gene TRBV7-3 combines with J gene TRBJ2-7; TRBD2 matches at 8 bases. V gave up 5 bases and J gave up 5 bases; unmatched junction bases: 5. CDR3 length equals 13 residues. From germline, CDR1 is SGHTA and CDR2 FQGTGA. CDR3 nucleotides: TGTGCCAGCAGCAACGGGAGGGAAAACGAGCAGTACTTC. It is translated as CASSNGRENEQYF. Full variable domain (missing parts from reference TRBV7-3 and TRBJ2-7): GAGVSQTPSNKVTEKGKYVELRCDPISGHTALYWYRQSLGQGPEFLIYFQGTGAADDSGLPNDRFFAVRPEGSVSTLKIQRTERGDSAVYLCASSNGRENEQYFGPGTRLTVT.

This clone has only a few counts. This sequence joins TRBV5-1 and TRBJ1-3; a weak D match, TRBD1 (5 bases). The CDR3 extends over 16 amino acids. Germline V gene lookup returns CDR1 SGHRS and CDR2 YFSETQ. V was cut by 0 bases and J by 0 bases, with 10 bases left in between. The CDR3 loop is CASSLVGTLSGNTIYF. CDR3 bases: TGCGCCAGCAGCTTGGTTGGGACCCTCTCTGGAAACACCATATATTTT.

In its sample, this clone was seen a few times. This chain joins TRBV28 and TRBJ1-2, with a tentative D call TRBD1 (5 bases). This CDR3 region has 13 residues. CDR1 is MDHEN, CDR2 SYDVKM, per germline. The V end lost 8 bases, the J end lost 4 bases, and 14 bases lay between the germline ends. In DNA, the CDR3 is TGTGCCAGCTTTGGGGGTAGGGGCTATGGCTACACCTTC. It codes for CASFGGRGYGYTF.

This clone was found a few times. V gene TRBV9 combines with J gene TRBJ2-4; no firm D call. V dropped 3 bases and J dropped 0 bases, with 10 bases sitting between them. CDR3 length: 15 residues. Germline CDR1 reads SGDLS; CDR2 reads YYNGEE. CDR3 in DNA: TGTGCCAGCAGCGAGGCCCCACAAGCCAAAAACATTCAGTACTTC. It yields the protein CASSEAPQAKNIQYF.

This clone has a handful of counts. V is TRBV28 and J is TRBJ2-7, with D perhaps assigned TRBD1 or TRBD2 (6 bases each). Germline CDR1 and CDR2: MDHEN and SYDVKM. V shed 4 bases and J shed 4 bases, with 17 bases lying between them. This CDR3 contains 15 residues. The CDR3 coding sequence is TGTGCCAGCAGTTCGGGACATATTGGGGGGTACGAGCAGTACTTC. Its translation is CASSSGHIGGYEQYF.

The chain joins TRBV6-5 to TRBJ2-1; no firm D call. CDR1 MNHEY and CDR2 SVGAGI come from the germline V gene. The CDR3 length is 15 residues. Trimming removed 0 bases at V and 4 bases at J, with 10 bases between. The CDR3 nucleotides read TGTGCCAGCAGTTACTCGAGAGGACCATACAATGAGCAGTTCTTC. Translating gives CASSYSRGPYNEQFF.

This clone came up a few times. The gene calls are TRBV15 and TRBJ2-6; D unclear. Trimming left V 1 base short and J 3 bases short, with 7 bases between. The length of the CDR3 is 15 residues. Germline V CDR1 and CDR2: LNHNV, YYDKDF (reference sequence). The CDR3 loop reads CATSRAWFGANVLTF. The CDR3 bases are TGTGCCACCAGCAGAGCGTGGTTTGGGGCCAACGTCCTGACTTTC.

The chain uses TRBV4-3 and TRBJ2-2, with D tentatively TRBD1 (8 bases). CDR3 length: 15 residues. CDR1 is LGHNA, CDR2 YSLEER, per germline. V was clipped by 3 bases and J by 7 bases, with 15 bases between them. The CDR3, as DNA: TGCGCCAGCAGCCATCGGACAGGGAGGGACGGGGAGCTGTTTTTT. Protein sequence: CASSHRTGRDGELFF.

V usage is TRBV7-2 and J usage is TRBJ1-2; 9 bases fit TRBD1. Germline trimming cut 4 bases from V and 4 bases from J; bases unmatched to any gene: 4. The CDR3 spans 14 residues. Germline loops: CDR1 SGHTA, CDR2 FQGNSA. CDR3 coding DNA: TGTGCCAGCAGCTCCGGGACAGGGACCTATGGCTACACCTTC. This sequence encodes CASSSGTGTYGYTF. The complete variable domain, with remaining parts taken from reference TRBV7-2 and TRBJ1-2, reads GAGVSQSPSNKVTEKGKDVELRCDPISGHTALYWYRQSLGQGLEFLIYFQGNSAPDKSGLPSDRFSAERTGGSVSTLTIQRTQQEDSAVYLCASSSGTGTYGYTFGSGTRLTVV.

With regard to this clone: The same CDR3 can be traced to other DNA sequences in this sample. This chain uses TRBV11-2 with TRBJ2-5; TRBD2 is a possible D gene (6 bases). The CDR3 is made up of 14 amino acids. Trimming took 5 bases from V and 5 from J, leaving 15 bases between them. Germline V gene data show CDR1 as SGHAT and CDR2 as FQNNGV. CDR3 DNA sequence: TGTGCCAGCAGCACCACTAGCCGGAGGGAGACCCAGTACTTC. This translates into CASSTTSRRETQYF.

The V call is TRBV10-3, the J call TRBJ2-7; 7 bases line up with TRBD1. Germline V gene data show CDR1 as ENHRY and CDR2 as SYGVKD. J lost 2 bases, V lost 6 bases, and 7 bases had no gene match. The CDR3 runs 14 residues. This CDR3 reads CAIRLSTGTYEQYF. DNA of the CDR3: TGTGCCATCAGACTCTCGACAGGGACCTACGAGCAGTACTTC.

V and J are TRBV6-4 and TRBJ1-4, with D uncertain. V was trimmed by 0 bases and J by 3 bases, leaving 8 bases between them. The CDR3 covers 15 residues. Per germline, CDR1 MRHNA and CDR2 SNTAGT. The CDR3 is CASSDSPPSNEKLFF. In DNA, the CDR3 is TGTGCCAGCAGTGACTCCCCGCCCTCTAATGAAAAACTGTTTTTT.

V usage is TRBV6-5 and J usage is TRBJ2-2, with D tentatively TRBD2 (5 bases). This CDR3 spans 15 amino acids. From germline, CDR1 is MNHEY and CDR2 SVGAGI. V lost 4 bases to trimming and J lost 6 bases, with 15 bases between them. CDR3 loop: CASSSGFLVPGELFF. The CDR3, as DNA: TGTGCCAGCAGTTCGGGGTTTTTGGTGCCCGGGGAGCTGTTTTTT.

This clone appeared a few times. The chain joins TRBV9 to TRBJ2-1, with TRBD2 matching over 11 bases. Germline loops: CDR1 SGDLS, CDR2 YYNGEE. V trimming: 3 bases; J trimming: 7 bases; junction bases outside the gene matches: 9. The CDR3 length is 16 residues. The CDR3 here is CASSGTGTSGRNEQFF. CDR3 coding DNA: TGTGCCAGCAGCGGAACCGGGACTAGCGGAAGGAATGAGCAGTTCTTC.

There are a few counts of this clone. The V and J genes are TRBV6-5 and TRBJ1-1; the D is unclear. Germline-derived CDR1 and CDR2 are MNHEY and SVGAGI. CDR3 length: 14 residues. Deletions cut 2 bases from V and 8 bases from J, with 15 bases between. The CDR3, as DNA: TGTGCCAGCAGTTACCTATGGGCCCACGCCGAAGCTTTCTTT. Amino acids: CASSYLWAHAEAFF.

This clone was detected a few times. The V and J genes are TRBV29-1 and TRBJ1-1, with TRBD1 matching over 7 bases. Germline V CDR1 and CDR2: SQVTM, ANQGSEA. The ends lost 6 bases at V and 4 bases at J; junction bases unmatched: 5. This CDR3 comprises 12 residues. The CDR3 loop is CSVATGFTEAFF. The CDR3 nucleotides read TGCAGCGTCGCGACAGGGTTCACTGAAGCTTTCTTT.

This clone was found a few times. This sequence joins TRBV5-1 and TRBJ2-5, with TRBD2 matching over 7 bases. The CDR3 has 12 residues. V trimming: 6 bases; J trimming: 5 bases; junction bases outside the gene matches: 4. CDR1 and CDR2 from the germline V gene are SGHRS and YFSETQ. CDR3 bases: TGCGCCAGCATCGCGGGAGACGAGACCCAGTACTTC. It codes for CASIAGDETQYF.

This clone was seen only a few times. V and J are TRBV29-1 and TRBJ2-5, with 10 bases lining up with TRBD1. The germline gives CDR1 SQVTM, CDR2 ANQGSEA. V was clipped by 3 bases and J by 5 bases; unmatched bases: 6. The CDR3 sequence is 14 residues long. CDR3 protein: CSVEGQGRLETQYF. CDR3 bases: TGCAGCGTTGAGGGACAGGGGCGTCTGGAGACCCAGTACTTC.

This clone has a handful of counts. The chain employs TRBV25-1 and TRBJ2-3, with 7 bases identical to TRBD2. V was pared by 4 bases and J by 2 bases, with 6 bases of the junction left unmatched. Per the germline V gene, CDR1 is MGHDK and CDR2 is SYGVNS. The CDR3 spans 15 residues. The CDR3 DNA reads as TGTGCCAGCAGTGGGTGGAGCGGGGTCACAGATACGCAGTATTTT. The encoded protein is CASSGWSGVTDTQYF.

The rearrangement links TRBV7-2 to TRBJ2-1, with 9 bases lining up with TRBD1. V dropped 4 bases and J dropped 1; count of bases not matched to a gene: 5. This CDR3 region has 16 residues. CDR1 SGHTA and CDR2 FQGNSA come from the germline V gene. The CDR3 region is CASSSDGTGSYNEQFF. The CDR3 nucleotides are TGTGCCAGCAGCTCGGATGGGACAGGGTCCTACAATGAGCAGTTCTTC. Filled out from reference TRBV7-2 and TRBJ2-1, the complete variable domain reads GAGVSQSPSNKVTEKGKDVELRCDPISGHTALYWYRQSLGQGLEFLIYFQGNSAPDKSGLPSDRFSAERTGGSVSTLTIQRTQQEDSAVYLCASSSDGTGSYNEQFFGPGTRLTVL.

The chain carries TRBV7-9 and TRBJ2-4, with D possibly being TRBD1 or TRBD2 (5 bases each). Germline CDR1 reads SEHNR; CDR2 reads FQNEAQ (reference sequence). V gave up 5 bases and J gave up 1 base, with 18 bases separating them. The CDR3 is 17 residues long. The CDR3 nucleotides are TGTGCCAGCAGCCCCGCCCGGGACCCCTGGGCCAAAAACATTCAGTACTTC. Its translation: CASSPARDPWAKNIQYF.